Presented here are 29 T cell receptor beta chains from one specimen sequenced in a study of shared clonotypes between healthy human individuals. Libraries were prepared by immunoSEQ multiplex PCR; TCRdb keeps only in-frame clonotypes and omits some of them. The sample yields 2 million or so clones, roughly 96% seen once. Sequenced material: naive CD4+ T cells sorted from blood. The subset: CD45RA+ positively selected. The receptors originated from a man between 18 and 35 years old in good health.

V usage is TRBV7-2 and J usage is TRBJ2-7; 10 nucleotides line up with TRBD2. V gave up 1 base and J gave up 4 bases; unmatched junction bases: 4. The CDR3 extends over 15 amino acids. The germline V gene encodes CDR1 SGHTA and CDR2 FQGNSA. The CDR3 region is CASSLERAGGYEQYF. In DNA, the CDR3 is TGTGCCAGCAGCTTAGAGAGAGCGGGGGGGTACGAGCAGTACTTC.

This chain connects TRBV30 to TRBJ2-1, with 8 bases identical to TRBD1. J gave up 7 bases and V 3 bases, and 5 bases lay outside the gene matches. The CDR3 sequence is 13 residues long. Germline-derived CDR1 and CDR2 are GTSNPN and SVGIG (reference sequence). The CDR3 nucleotides read TGTGCCTGGAGACGGACAGGGAGTAATGAGCAGTTCTTC. Residues: CAWRRTGSNEQFF.

V gene TRBV27 combines with J gene TRBJ2-1, with 11 bases identical to TRBD2. The CDR3 sequence is 16 residues long. Germline V CDR1 and CDR2: MNHEY, SMNVEV (reference sequence). Trimming at V came to 6 bases and at J to 6 bases, leaving 10 bases not matched to a gene. CDR3 sequence: CASRKNLAGGFNEQFF. Here the CDR3 DNA reads TGTGCCAGCAGAAAAAACCTAGCGGGAGGATTCAATGAGCAGTTCTTC.

With respect to this clone: This likely comes from a read error, as the CDR3 has no conserved phenylalanine or tryptophan at its end. It is unclear where the CDR3 begins or ends on the DNA, so no DNA is shown, and the CDR3 is as TCRdb lists it. This rearrangement joins TRBV11-2 to TRBJ1-2; the listed D gene, TRBD1, was not tested against the DNA. Germline CDR1 and CDR2: SGHAT and FQNNGV. The CDR3 has 12 residues if both end residues are counted. CDR3: CASSLDYDRTFS.

V is TRBV19 and J is TRBJ2-4; D is undetermined. Trimming took off 4 bases at V and 8 bases at J, with 24 bases between the two ends. The CDR3 loop spans 17 amino acids. The germline CDR1 and CDR2 sequences are LNHDA and SQIVND (reference sequence). The DNA of the CDR3 is TGTGCCAGTAGTACTACCCTAGTGAGGAAGGGTGGTGACATTCAGTACTTC. This encodes CASSTTLVRKGGDIQYF.

The genes are TRBV6-1 and TRBJ1-6; D ambiguous. The V end lost 7 bases, the J end lost 10 bases, and 20 bases lay between the germline ends. The CDR3 runs to 15 residues. The germline CDR1 and CDR2 sequences are MNHNS and SASEGT. CDR3 amino acids: CASTRSRYDSSPLHF. The CDR3 DNA follows: TGTGCCAGCACCAGAAGCAGGTACGATTCCTCACCCCTCCACTTT.

Remarks on this clone: Other DNA sequences within the sample encode an identical CDR3. CDR3 amino acids: CASSQDRVGTEAFF. Here the CDR3 DNA reads TGCGCCAGCAGTCAAGACAGGGTTGGGACTGAAGCTTTCTTT. V gene TRBV5-1 combines with J gene TRBJ1-1; 7 bases align to TRBD1. CDR3 size: 14 residues. Germline V gene sequence: CDR1 SGHRS, CDR2 YFSETQ. J was trimmed by 5 bases and V by 5 bases; bases with no gene match: 9.

Worth noting for this clone: This CDR3 is also generated by other DNA sequences in the sample. The chain uses TRBV6-5 and TRBJ1-6; D call uncertain. Germline V gene data show CDR1 as MNHEY and CDR2 as SVGAGI. This CDR3 is built from 14 residues. V was shortened by 6 bases and J by 1 base, with 7 bases between the two germline ends. The CDR3 sequence: CASSSGSYNSPLHF. The CDR3 bases are TGTGCCAGCAGCTCCGGGTCCTATAATTCACCCCTCCACTTT.

J is TRBJ2-3 and V is TRBV2; no clear D gene. Germline CDR1 reads SNHLY; CDR2 reads FYNNEI. This CDR3 spans 12 amino acids. The V gene lost 2 bases and the J gene lost 7 bases, with 7 bases spanning the gap. CDR3 residues: CASSESPYTQYF. The CDR3, as DNA: TGTGCCAGCAGTGAATCGCCCTATACGCAGTATTTT.

The chain combines TRBV7-2 with TRBJ1-2; TRBD1 matches 7 bases. Trimming removed 5 bases from V and 4 bases from J; junction bases left unmatched: 7. The germline V gene encodes CDR1 SGHTA and CDR2 FQGNSA. The CDR3 extends over 14 amino acids. The CDR3 nucleotides read TGTGCCAGCAGCATTGGGACAGAAGTCTATGGCTACACCTTC. It specifies CASSIGTEVYGYTF.

This sequence joins TRBV7-3 and TRBJ2-5, with TRBD1 matching over 8 bases. The V and J ends lost 5 bases and 4 bases, in that order; junction bases with no gene match: 3. CDR1 is SGHTA and CDR2 is FQGTGA in the germline V gene. CDR3 length equals 13 residues. The CDR3: CASSTRGRETQYF. The CDR3 DNA sequence: TGTGCCAGCAGCACCAGGGGGCGAGAGACCCAGTACTTC.

The chain joins TRBV5-6 to TRBJ1-2; D is unresolved. Germline V gene sequence: CDR1 SGHDT, CDR2 YYEEEE. The V end was cut by 1 base, the J end by 3 bases, with 16 bases between. The CDR3 runs to 16 residues. The CDR3 DNA reads TGTGCCAGCAGCTTGCCCAGCGCGGTGGGATACTATGGCTACACCTTC. Amino acid sequence: CASSLPSAVGYYGYTF.

The V and J genes are TRBV10-3 and TRBJ2-5; TRBD2 matches 12 bases. The CDR3 sequence is 18 residues long. From germline, CDR1 is ENHRY and CDR2 SYGVKD. V dropped 0 bases and J dropped 1; count of bases not matched to a gene: 6. The CDR3 DNA sequence: TGTGCCATCAGTGAGTCTCGCTCTAGCGGGGGGGCCCAAGAGACCCAGTACTTC. Its protein is CAISESRSSGGAQETQYF.

This chain joins TRBV2 and TRBJ2-7; D not certain. With 4 bases removed from V and 1 base from J, the gap between germline ends came to 11 bases. The CDR3 runs to 14 residues. Germline CDR1 is SNHLY and CDR2 is FYNNEI. The CDR3 DNA follows: TGTGCCAGCAGTGGTGGACCCAATTCCTACGAGCAGTACTTC. Protein sequence: CASSGGPNSYEQYF.

This chain uses TRBV5-1 with TRBJ2-7, with TRBD2 matching 8 bases. This CDR3 region has 16 residues. V shed 0 bases and J 0 bases; nucleotides not matched to a gene: 5. The germline V gene has CDR1 SGHRS and CDR2 YFSETQ. The CDR3 bases are TGCGCCAGCAGCTTGGCAAGCGGGGGCCCCTCCTACGAGCAGTACTTC. It is translated as CASSLASGGPSYEQYF.

The rearrangement joins TRBV19 to TRBJ2-1; a possible D gene is TRBD1 (5 bases). The V and J ends lost 3 bases and 7 bases respectively, with 10 bases between them. The CDR3 extends over 13 amino acids. Germline CDR1 reads LNHDA; CDR2 reads SQIVND (reference sequence). Here the CDR3 DNA reads TGTGCCAGTAGTATCCAGGGTATGAATGAGCAGTTCTTC. It codes for CASSIQGMNEQFF.

Details on this clone: This specimen includes other DNA sequences encoding the same CDR3. The chain employs TRBV10-1 and TRBJ1-4; D gene uncertain. Trimming took 4 bases from V and 0 from J, leaving 3 bases between them. Germline lookup yields CDR1 WNHNN and CDR2 SYGVQD (reference sequence). This CDR3 comprises 13 residues. This CDR3 is CASSGATNEKLFF. The CDR3 DNA is TGCGCCAGCAGTGGGGCAACTAATGAAAAACTGTTTTTT.

This clone was counted once. The chain combines TRBV10-2 with TRBJ2-7; no clear D. The V end was cut by 0 bases, the J end by 2 bases, with 11 bases between. Per germline, CDR1 WSHSY and CDR2 SAAADI. CDR3 length: 15 residues. The CDR3 sequence is CASSESGGYAYEQYF. DNA for the CDR3: TGCGCCAGCAGTGAGTCGGGCGGATATGCCTACGAGCAGTACTTC.

The chain combines TRBV9 with TRBJ1-5; D may be TRBD1 (6 bases). The CDR3 runs to 15 residues. Germline V lookup: CDR1 SGDLS, CDR2 YYNGEE. The ends were cut back, 4 bases at V and 3 bases at J, with 14 bases in the middle. The CDR3 sequence: CASSWSGAFNQPQHF. CDR3 DNA: TGTGCCAGCAGCTGGTCGGGGGCGTTCAATCAGCCCCAGCATTTT.

The rearrangement links TRBV4-3 to TRBJ1-1, with D perhaps TRBD1 (5 bases). With 0 bases removed from V and 4 bases from J, the gap between germline ends came to 9 bases. The CDR3 totals 14 residues. Germline V gives CDR1 LGHNA, CDR2 YSLEER. The CDR3 bases are TGCGCCAGCAGCCAAGAAAGGGGATCCACTGAAGCTTTCTTT. It yields the protein CASSQERGSTEAFF.

This chain joins TRBV11-2 and TRBJ2-3; maybe TRBD1 (5 bases). CDR1 SGHAT and CDR2 FQNNGV come from the germline V gene. The V gene lost 4 bases and the J gene lost 2 bases, with 13 bases spanning the gap. The CDR3 spans 15 residues. The CDR3 nucleotides read TGTGCCAGCAGCTCGACAGTACCTTCCACAGATACGCAGTATTTT. Residues: CASSSTVPSTDTQYF.

The chain is built from TRBV6-5 and TRBJ2-2; D is uncertain. This CDR3 spans 14 amino acids. Per the germline V gene, CDR1 is MNHEY and CDR2 is SVGAGI. The germline V and J ends were trimmed by 6 bases and 0 bases, with 8 bases remaining between them. The CDR3 nucleotides read TGTGCCAGCAGGAAATCCGCGAACACCGGGGAGCTGTTTTTT. This translates into CASRKSANTGELFF.

CDR3 nucleotide sequence: TGTGCCAGCAGCTTAGGAGGGACTAACTCCTACGAGCAGTACTTC. Amino acid sequence: CASSLGGTNSYEQYF. V and J are TRBV7-2 and TRBJ2-7; TRBD2 aligns across 7 bases. Looked up from germline, CDR1 is SGHTA and CDR2 is FQGNSA. Trimming cost V 1 base and J 0 bases; bases outside gene matches: 3. The CDR3 runs to 15 residues.

The chain combines TRBV7-9 with TRBJ2-7; 8 bases are shared with TRBD1. Losses at the gene ends were 7 bases for V and 2 bases for J; bases not matched to a gene: 10. The CDR3 sequence is 15 residues long. CDR1 is SEHNR and CDR2 is FQNEAQ in the germline V gene (reference sequence). In DNA form, the CDR3 reads TGTGCCAGCACCCTTGTCCCGGGACAGGCCTACGAGCAGTACTTC. It translates to CASTLVPGQAYEQYF.

The chain links TRBV18 to TRBJ2-7, with D possibly being TRBD1 (6 bases). V lost 3 bases, J lost 5 bases, and 14 bases lay in between. The germline V gene has CDR1 KGHSH and CDR2 LQKENI. This CDR3 region has 14 residues. DNA for the CDR3: TGTGCCAGCTCACCCCAGGGGACGGGCAACGAGCAGTACTTC. Its protein is CASSPQGTGNEQYF. Combining the CDR3 with reference TRBV18 and TRBJ2-7 gives the whole variable domain NAGVMQNPRHLVRRRGQEARLRCSPMKGHSHVYWYRQLPEEGLKFMVYLQKENIIDESGMPKERFSAEFPKEGPSILRIQQVVRGDSAAYFCASSPQGTGNEQYFGPGTRLTVT.

The table lists this clone with a count of one. The same CDR3 can be traced to other DNA sequences in this sample. The gene calls are TRBV6-1 and TRBJ1-1, with a weak D call TRBD1 (5 bases). The V end lost 4 bases, the J end lost 0 bases, and 12 bases lay between the germline ends. This CDR3 contains 15 residues. Germline V gene sequence: CDR1 MNHNS, CDR2 SASEGT. The CDR3 DNA follows: TGTGCCAGCAGTGGGATGGGGACGGTGAACACTGAAGCTTTCTTT. Translated: CASSGMGTVNTEAFF.

The rearrangement links TRBV19 to TRBJ1-1, with TRBD1 matching over 7 bases. The CDR3 is 14 residues long. The J segment lost 5 bases and the V segment lost 7 bases, leaving 10 bases of the junction unmatched. From germline, CDR1 is LNHDA and CDR2 SQIVND (reference sequence). As DNA, the CDR3 is TGTGCCAGTACCCCGGACAGGTTCGGGACTGAAGCTTTCTTT. This translates into CASTPDRFGTEAFF.

This clone was counted a few times. The chain has TRBV28 and TRBJ2-7; TRBD1 matches at 10 bases. The length of the CDR3 is 13 residues. J lost 1 base, V lost 10 bases, and 4 bases had no gene match. Per the germline V gene, CDR1 is MDHEN and CDR2 is SYDVKM. The CDR3 DNA follows: TGTGCCACCAGGACAGGGGGATCCTACGAGCAGTACTTC. This gives the protein CATRTGGSYEQYF.

The rearrangement links TRBV7-2 to TRBJ2-1; TRBD1 or TRBD2 may be the D gene (6 bases each). From germline, CDR1 is SGHTA and CDR2 FQGNSA. CDR3 length equals 16 residues. Trimming took off 5 bases at V and 4 bases at J, with 18 bases between the two ends. The CDR3 DNA follows: TGTGCCAGCAGCACGCCCAGGGGACTCGGGTACAATGAGCAGTTCTTC. This sequence encodes CASSTPRGLGYNEQFF.